This T cell receptor (beta chain) derives from a study of blood T cell repertoires in COVID-19. Study background: Material from acute and convalescent COVID-19 was sourced from the United States, Italy and Spain. The cDNA or gDNA used as material had been derived from T cells, B-cell-depleted T cells, or PBMCs.

The CDR3 length is 13 residues. The germline CDR1 and CDR2 sequences are MDHEN and SYDVKM. This clone was recorded only once. One end of the junction is discordant with germline, which a read error may explain. How the authors handled the data: Using reference gene primer amplification, nucleated cell counts were estimated. The protocol was immunoSEQ multiplex PCR, while the TCRdb copy is restricted to in-frame clones and leaves out a portion. That table furnishes V, J and clone size, whereas the DNA furnished D and trimming. The data contain roughly 70,000 clones, approximately 90% of them singletons.

The rearrangement joins TRBV28 to TRBJ1-4; D perhaps matches TRBD1 (6 bases). The receptor comes from a woman of 80 years or more with active COVID-19. Sequencing input: peripheral blood. In nucleotides, the CDR3 is TGTGCCAGCCTACAGGGTACTAACGAAAAACTGTTTTTT. Protein: CASLQGTNEKLFF.